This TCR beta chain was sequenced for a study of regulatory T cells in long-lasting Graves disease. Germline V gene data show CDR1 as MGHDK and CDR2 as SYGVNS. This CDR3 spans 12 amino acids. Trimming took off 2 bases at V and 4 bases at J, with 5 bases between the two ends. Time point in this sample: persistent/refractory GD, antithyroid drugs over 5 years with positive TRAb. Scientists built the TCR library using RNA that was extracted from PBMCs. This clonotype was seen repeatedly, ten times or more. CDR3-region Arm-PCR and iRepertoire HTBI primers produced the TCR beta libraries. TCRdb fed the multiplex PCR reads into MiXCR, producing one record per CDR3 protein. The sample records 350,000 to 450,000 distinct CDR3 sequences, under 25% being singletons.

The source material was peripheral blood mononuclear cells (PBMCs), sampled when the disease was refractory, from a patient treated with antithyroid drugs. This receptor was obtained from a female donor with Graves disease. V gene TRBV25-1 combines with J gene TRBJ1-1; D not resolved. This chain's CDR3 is CASSEGLTEAFF. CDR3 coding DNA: TGTGCCAGCAGTGAAGGTCTCACTGAAGCTTTCTTT. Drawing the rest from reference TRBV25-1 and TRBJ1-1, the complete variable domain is EADIYQTPRYLVIGTGKKITLECSQTMGHDKMYWYQQDPGMELHLIHYSYGVNSTEKGDLSSESTVSRIRTEHFPLTLESARPSHTSQYLCASSEGLTEAFFGQGTRLTVV.